The rows below give T cell receptor beta chains drawn from one sample of a study of T cell repertoires in cytomegalovirus infection. TCRdb processed the reads anew with MiXCR; each CDR3 protein has one entry. Seen here are 150,000 to 200,000 distinct CDR3 sequences, 28% observed once, and the top ten hold approximately 30%. Specimen: PBMCs. The source of these receptors is a human donor in good health (CMV status not recorded). Some clones in this sample may be carry-over from other donors' samples. Both conserved end residues are part of each CDR3. The order of the fields is J gene, V gene, D gene, clone size, CDR3 protein, CDR3 DNA. A D gene is named only where the DNA matches it firmly. The size entry is marked missing in some rows and otherwise reads once, few, many or a size class.

TRBJ2-7	TRBV12-3/TRBV12-4	-	many	CASSLDPRGHEQYF	TGTGCCAGCAGTCTGGACCCCCGGGGACACGAGCAGTACTTC
TRBJ2-2	TRBV7-9	TRBD1	few	CASISGTGIGELFF	TGTGCCAGCATCTCCGGGACAGGGATCGGGGAGCTGTTTTTT
TRBJ2-1	TRBV11-2	-	-	CASSSQVGEQFF	TGTGCCAGCAGCTCCCAGGTGGGGGAGCAGTTCTTC
TRBJ1-2	TRBV7-8	TRBD1	many	CASVGGQGMPGDGYTF	TGTGCCAGCGTTGGAGGACAGGGGATGCCCGGAGATGGCTACACCTTC
TRBJ1-1	TRBV10-1	TRBD1	-	CASSSRTGDYTEAFF	TGCGCCAGCAGTTCCAGGACAGGGGATTACACTGAAGCTTTCTTT
TRBJ1-5	TRBV6-5	-	-	CASSLDFGNQPQHF	TGTGCCAGCAGTTTGGACTTTGGCAATCAGCCCCAGCATTTT
TRBJ2-1	TRBV30	-	few	CAWSVGTLSREQFF	TGTGCCTGGAGTGTTGGGACTTTAAGCCGTGAGCAGTTCTTC
TRBJ1-1	TRBV19	-	-	CASRPSGSTEAFF	TGTGCCAGTAGACCTTCGGGAAGCACTGAAGCTTTCTTT
TRBJ2-5	TRBV5-4	TRBD2	-	CASSLGRGARQETQYF	TGTGCCAGCAGCTTGGGGCGGGGGGCGCGACAAGAGACCCAGTACTTC
TRBJ2-6	TRBV6-2/TRBV6-3	TRBD2	many	CASTASGGAGANVLTF	TGTGCCAGCACCGCTAGCGGGGGGGCTGGGGCCAACGTCCTGACTTTC
TRBJ1-1	TRBV4-3	-	-	CASSQDPESEAFF	TGCGCCAGCAGCCAAGATCCGGAGAGTGAAGCTTTCTTT
TRBJ1-1	TRBV2	-	few	CARARAAGTQTEAFF	TGTGCCAGAGCCCGAGCAGCAGGGACACAAACTGAAGCTTTCTTT
TRBJ1-2	TRBV25-1	TRBD1	-	CASSDPGTARYGYTF	TGTGCCAGCAGTGACCCCGGGACAGCCCGCTATGGCTACACCTTC
TRBJ1-1	TRBV7-2	-	-	CASSYTVTQMNTEAFF	TGTGCCAGCAGCTACACGGTTACTCAAATGAACACTGAAGCTTTCTTT
TRBJ1-1	TRBV20-1	-	-	CSARDGGLNTEAFF	TGCAGTGCTAGAGATGGGGGGTTGAACACTGAAGCTTTCTTT
TRBJ1-1	TRBV6-2/TRBV6-3	-	-	CASTPNPFPLSNTEAFF	TGTGCCAGCACCCCTAATCCCTTCCCCCTATCGAACACTGAAGCTTTCTTT
TRBJ2-7	TRBV19	-	-	CASSIYSTEPRNEQYF	TGTGCCAGTAGTATTTATTCTACGGAACCGAGGAACGAGCAGTACTTC
TRBJ1-5	TRBV7-2	TRBD1	many	CASSLGGQGLNQPQHF	TGTGCCAGCAGCTTGGGTGGACAGGGGCTCAATCAGCCCCAGCATTTT
TRBJ2-7	TRBV7-6	TRBD2	many	CASTTGTSGGHVYEQCF	TGTGCCAGCACCACCGGGACTAGCGGGGGCCATGTCTACGAGCAGTGCTTC
TRBJ1-1	TRBV20-1	TRBD1	many	CSAPVGQGTRNTEAFF	TGCAGTGCGCCCGTAGGACAGGGGACCCGGAATACTGAAGCTTTCTTT
TRBJ2-2	TRBV5-4	-	-	CASSFPDIPSRTGELFF	TGTGCCAGCAGCTTCCCAGACATCCCATCGCGCACCGGGGAGCTGTTTTTT
TRBJ2-7	TRBV19	-	-	CASSATAISYEQYF	TGTGCCAGTAGTGCGACAGCGATCTCCTACGAGCAGTACTTC
TRBJ1-2	TRBV7-8	TRBD1	many	CASSLGDRFGYTF	TGTGCCAGCAGCTTGGGGGACAGATTTGGCTACACCTTC
TRBJ2-1	TRBV11-3	-	-	CASSPGFSYEQFF	TGTGCCAGCAGCCCGGGCTTCTCGTATGAGCAGTTCTTC
TRBJ2-1	TRBV11-2	-	few	CASSLDGRGTYYNEQFF	TGTGCCAGCAGCTTAGATGGGAGAGGGACCTACTACAATGAGCAGTTCTTC
TRBJ2-7	TRBV11-2	TRBD1	-	CASSLDPGQGSEQYF	TGTGCCAGCAGCTTAGATCCCGGACAGGGCAGCGAGCAGTACTTC